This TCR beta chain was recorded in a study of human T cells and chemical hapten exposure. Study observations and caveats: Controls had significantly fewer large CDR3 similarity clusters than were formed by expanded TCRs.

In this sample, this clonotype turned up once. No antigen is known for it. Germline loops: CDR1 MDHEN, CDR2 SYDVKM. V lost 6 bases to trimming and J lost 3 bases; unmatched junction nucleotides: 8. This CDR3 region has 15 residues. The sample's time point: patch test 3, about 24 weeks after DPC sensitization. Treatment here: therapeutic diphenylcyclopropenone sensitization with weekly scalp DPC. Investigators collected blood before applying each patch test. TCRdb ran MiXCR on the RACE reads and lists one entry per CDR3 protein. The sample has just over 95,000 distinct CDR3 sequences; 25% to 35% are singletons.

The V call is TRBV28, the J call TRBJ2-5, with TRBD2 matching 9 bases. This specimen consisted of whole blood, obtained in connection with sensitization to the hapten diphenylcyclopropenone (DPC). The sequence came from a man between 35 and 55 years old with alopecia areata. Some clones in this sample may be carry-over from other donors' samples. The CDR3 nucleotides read TGTGCCAGCAGCCCACGGGTAGCGGGAGAAGAGACCCAGTACTTC. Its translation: CASSPRVAGEETQYF.